The present T cell receptor (beta chain) was sequenced within a study of cytomegalovirus exposure and HLA in healthy donors. This CDR3 has 12 amino acids. CDR1 and CDR2 from the germline V gene are ENHRY and SYGVKD. The V gene lost 4 bases and the J gene lost 1 base, with 4 bases spanning the gap. The PCR had 60 Vbeta and 13 Jbeta primers. Repertoires were generated with immunoSEQ multiplex PCR, while TCRdb's copy carries only in-frame clones and drops some. This sample yields approximately 160,000 clones, of which 83% are seen a single time; roughly 4.5% belongs to the top ten. General study findings and limits: Productive rates of about 90% or about 30% were seen for most TCR beta V segments in an earlier analysis. Indistinguishable V segments such as TRBV6-2 and TRBV6-3 were excluded.

Remarks on this clone: Antigen unknown.

This TCR came from a middle-aged man in good health and CMV-seropositive. Input material: PBMCs. The chain links TRBV10-3 to TRBJ1-1, with unresolved D. CDR3 amino acids: CAISASNTEAFF. The CDR3 nucleotides are TGTGCCATCAGTGCCTCGAACACTGAAGCTTTCTTT.